A single sample gave rise to the 32 T cell receptor beta chains below, sequenced in a study of blood T cell repertoires in COVID-19. The table came from immunoSEQ multiplex PCR; TCRdb's copy has only in-frame clones and leaves some out. The profile covers tens of thousands of clones, with 87% appearing a single time and 15% to 17% taken by the ten largest. The specimen was peripheral blood. Every receptor here comes from a man aged 55-75 years with active COVID-19.

V gene TRBV10-3 combines with J gene TRBJ2-2; D not certain. CDR3 length: 15 residues. Germline V gene sequence: CDR1 ENHRY, CDR2 SYGVKD. V was trimmed by 6 bases and J by 1 base, leaving 12 bases between them. DNA of the CDR3: TGTGCCATCAGCGTCGCGGTTGGGAACACCGGGGAGCTGTTTTTT. Its translation is CAISVAVGNTGELFF.

The rearrangement links TRBV18 to TRBJ1-5, with D tentatively TRBD1 (6 bases). CDR3 length: 15 amino acids. CDR1 and CDR2 from the germline V gene are KGHSH and LQKENI. V was clipped by 6 bases and J by 0 bases, with 12 bases between them. The CDR3 loop reads CASSQQGHSNQPQHF. In nucleotides, the CDR3 is TGTGCCAGCTCCCAACAGGGACATAGCAATCAGCCCCAGCATTTT.

The chain recombines TRBV5-8 with TRBJ2-5; 9 bases agree with TRBD2. V was pared by 7 bases and J by 5 bases, with 12 bases of the junction left unmatched. The CDR3 length is 15 residues. CDR1 and CDR2 (germline): SGHTS, YDEGEE. DNA of the CDR3: TGTGCCAGCCAAAATCCGCGGGGGGGCCGGGAGACCCAGTACTTC. Its translation is CASQNPRGGRETQYF.

Here the CDR3 DNA reads TGTGCCAGCTCACCGAACCGGGACAGGAACACCGGGGAGCTGTTTTTT. The encoded protein is CASSPNRDRNTGELFF. This rearrangement joins TRBV18 to TRBJ2-2; TRBD1 agrees at 7 bases. With V trimmed by 3 bases and J by 1 base, 5 bases remained unmatched. The V gene's germline CDR1 is KGHSH and CDR2 LQKENI. The CDR3 length is 16 residues.

The chain couples TRBV6-2 or TRBV6-3 to TRBJ2-7; 9 bases line up with TRBD1. The germline V gene has CDR1 MNHEY and CDR2 SVGEGT. With 10 bases clipped from V and 3 bases from J, the junction kept 7 bases outside the gene matches. The CDR3 is 13 residues long. CDR3 in amino acids: CATNPGQGYEQYF. CDR3 bases: TGTGCCACCAACCCGGGACAGGGCTACGAGCAGTACTTC.

V gene TRBV5-4 combines with J gene TRBJ2-2; 7 bases line up with TRBD1. The CDR3 spans 15 residues. Looked up from germline, CDR1 is SGHNT and CDR2 is YYREEE (reference sequence). V trimming: 1 base; J trimming: 4 bases; junction bases outside the gene matches: 4. CDR3 DNA: TGTGCCAGCAGCTTGCTAGGGGGCCCCACCGGGGAGCTGTTTTTT. Encoded protein: CASSLLGGPTGELFF.

The chain links TRBV5-5 to TRBJ1-4; D is possibly TRBD1 (5 bases). This CDR3 contains 13 residues. Trimming took 0 bases from V and 8 from J, leaving 8 bases between them. CDR1 and CDR2 from the germline V gene are SGHKS and YYEKEE (reference sequence). The CDR3 is CASSLAGGEKLFF. Written as DNA, the CDR3 is TGTGCCAGCAGCTTGGCCGGGGGAGAAAAACTGTTTTTT.

The chain couples TRBV27 to TRBJ1-5, with D unresolved. The V gene's germline CDR1 is MNHEY and CDR2 SMNVEV (reference sequence). V was trimmed by 0 bases and J by 2 bases, leaving 11 bases between them. This CDR3 spans 16 amino acids. CDR3: CASSLSYGIRNQPQHF. The CDR3 DNA reads TGTGCCAGCAGTTTATCGTACGGGATTCGCAATCAGCCCCAGCATTTT.

The rearrangement links TRBV5-4 to TRBJ2-7; 9 nucleotides agree with TRBD2. This CDR3 is 15 amino acids long. The ends lost 4 bases at V and 6 bases at J; junction bases unmatched: 11. Germline V gives CDR1 SGHNT, CDR2 YYREEE (reference sequence). CDR3 nucleotides: TGTGCCAGCAGCACGCGACTAGCGGCCGGGGGCGAGCAGTACTTC. Translation gives CASSTRLAAGGEQYF.

This clone is a singleton in its sample. The chain joins TRBV6-2 or TRBV6-3 to TRBJ1-2; D gene ambiguous. This CDR3 comprises 13 residues. V shed 4 bases and J shed 7 bases, with 13 bases lying between them. The germline V gene has CDR1 MNHEY and CDR2 SVGEGT. The DNA of the CDR3 is TGTGCCAGCAGTTTAGACACGGCTGGTGGCTACACCTTC. Its translation is CASSLDTAGGYTF.

The chain has TRBV5-1 and TRBJ2-1, with 11 nucleotides matching TRBD1. Per germline, CDR1 SGHRS and CDR2 YFSETQ. This CDR3 region has 17 residues. J gave up 3 bases and V 5 bases, and 10 bases lay outside the gene matches. The CDR3 region has the DNA TGCGCCAGCAGTCTCTCCCCCGGGACAGGGGGCTACAATGAGCAGTTCTTC. Translation gives CASSLSPGTGGYNEQFF.

V is TRBV9 and J is TRBJ1-6, with D unclear. The CDR3 runs to 14 residues. With 4 bases removed from V and 9 bases from J, the gap between germline ends came to 14 bases. CDR1 and CDR2 (germline): SGDLS, YYNGEE. CDR3 coding DNA: TGTGCCAGCAGCACCGGGGTGGGTGGTTCACCCCTCCACTTT. It encodes CASSTGVGGSPLHF.

The chain employs TRBV9 and TRBJ1-2; D is uncertain. The germline V and J ends were trimmed by 0 bases and 4 bases, with 13 bases remaining between them. The CDR3 contains 15 residues. Germline CDR1 SGDLS, CDR2 YYNGEE. CDR3 coding DNA: TGTGCCAGCAGCGTAGGAGCAATTTTTAGCTATGGCTACACCTTC. Protein: CASSVGAIFSYGYTF.

The V call is TRBV28, the J call TRBJ2-1; TRBD2 matches at 11 bases. The V segment lost 4 bases and the J segment 6 bases; nucleotides outside the gene matches: 5. Germline CDR1 reads MDHEN; CDR2 reads SYDVKM. This CDR3 contains 15 residues. CDR3 amino acids: CASSSRLAGSNEQFF. CDR3 nucleotides: TGTGCCAGCAGTTCAAGACTAGCGGGGTCCAATGAGCAGTTCTTC.

The chain uses TRBV10-3 and TRBJ2-7; 7 bases map to TRBD1. Losses at the gene ends were 2 bases for V and 3 bases for J; bases not matched to a gene: 1. Germline V gene sequence: CDR1 ENHRY, CDR2 SYGVKD. The CDR3 is made up of 13 amino acids. The CDR3, as DNA: TGTGCCATCAGTGAGGACAGGGACTACGAGCAGTACTTC. Translating it yields CAISEDRDYEQYF.

The CDR3 nucleotides are TGTGCCAGCGTACAGGGAGCCAACCAAGAGACCCAGTACTTC. Protein product: CASVQGANQETQYF. The J gene is TRBJ2-5, the V gene TRBV2; D might be TRBD1 (6 bases). Germline-derived CDR1 and CDR2 are SNHLY and FYNNEI. This CDR3 is 14 amino acids long. V was pared by 8 bases and J by 0 bases, with 13 bases between.

V usage is TRBV7-6 and J usage is TRBJ1-6; TRBD1 might be the D (6 bases). The germline V gene encodes CDR1 SGHVS and CDR2 FNYEAQ. The CDR3 covers 15 residues. Trimming removed 6 bases from V and 9 bases from J, with 18 bases in between. CDR3 sequence: CASSSGQGIGSPLHF. CDR3 DNA: TGTGCCAGCAGTTCAGGTCAGGGGATTGGTTCACCCCTCCACTTT.

The V call is TRBV28, the J call TRBJ1-6; D is ambiguous. This CDR3 contains 11 residues. Germline V gives CDR1 MDHEN, CDR2 SYDVKM. Deletions cut 5 bases from V and 6 bases from J, with 2 bases between. The CDR3 spells CASSLNSPLHF. CDR3 DNA: TGTGCCAGCAGTCTTAATTCACCCCTCCACTTT.

The J gene is TRBJ1-2, the V gene TRBV2; D unresolved. CDR1 and CDR2 (germline): SNHLY, FYNNEI. The CDR3 has 13 residues. Trimming removed 5 bases from V and 0 bases from J, with 7 bases in between. CDR3 region: CASSIGANYGYTF. CDR3 bases: TGTGCCAGCAGTATCGGGGCTAACTATGGCTACACCTTC.

The CDR3 coding sequence is TGTGCCAGCAGCCCCTCCGGGACAGGGGGCCTCGAGCAGTACTTC. Translated, it gives CASSPSGTGGLEQYF. This rearrangement joins TRBV9 to TRBJ2-7; 12 bases are a match to TRBD1. CDR1 and CDR2 from the germline V gene are SGDLS and YYNGEE. V lost 4 bases and J lost 6; bases outside the gene matches: 8. The CDR3 length is 15 residues.

The sample holds one count of this clone. The chain has TRBV4-3 and TRBJ1-1, with D perhaps TRBD1 (6 bases). Trimming left V 0 bases short and J 5 bases short, with 13 bases between. Germline CDR1 reads LGHNA; CDR2 reads YSLEER. The CDR3 spans 15 residues. The CDR3 protein is CASSQESGGRTEAFF. The CDR3 DNA sequence: TGCGCCAGCAGCCAAGAATCCGGGGGGCGAACTGAAGCTTTCTTT.

This clone showed up many times. V and J are TRBV29-1 and TRBJ1-3, with 7 bases identical to TRBD1. The CDR3 is made up of 15 amino acids. V gave up 4 bases and J gave up 0 bases; unmatched junction bases: 6. Per germline, CDR1 SQVTM and CDR2 ANQGSEA. The CDR3 protein is CSVVGTVYSGNTIYF. The CDR3 coding sequence is TGCAGCGTTGTGGGGACAGTCTACTCTGGAAACACCATATATTTT.

V gene TRBV27 combines with J gene TRBJ2-3, with TRBD2 matching 7 bases. Germline lookup yields CDR1 MNHEY and CDR2 SMNVEV (reference sequence). J lost 3 bases, V lost 1 base, and 4 bases had no gene match. CDR3 length: 15 amino acids. Written as DNA, the CDR3 is TGTGCCAGCAGTTTATTCGGACTAGATACAGATACGCAGTATTTT. It is translated as CASSLFGLDTDTQYF.

CDR3 nucleotides: TGTGCCAGTAGTGGGACAGGGGGCGCGGAGGACTATGGCTACACCTTC. Protein sequence: CASSGTGGAEDYGYTF. The chain has TRBV19 and TRBJ1-2; 12 bases agree with TRBD1. CDR3 length: 16 residues. Trimming at V came to 5 bases and at J to 3 bases, leaving 7 bases not matched to a gene. Germline V gene data show CDR1 as LNHDA and CDR2 as SQIVND (reference sequence).

This clone was observed a handful of times. V and J are TRBV5-1 and TRBJ1-4, with a possible D match to TRBD1 (6 bases). Germline-derived CDR1 and CDR2 are SGHRS and YFSETQ. The germline V and J ends were trimmed by 3 bases and 4 bases, with 13 bases remaining between them. The CDR3 length is 15 residues. The CDR3 DNA reads TGCGCCAGCAGCTGGTCGACAGGCAGTAATGAAAAACTGTTTTTT. Protein: CASSWSTGSNEKLFF.

This clone was recorded once. The chain joins TRBV4-3 to TRBJ1-6; tentative D call: TRBD1 (5 bases). V lost 1 base and J 8 bases, leaving 9 bases between the germline ends. The CDR3 consists of 14 residues. Germline lookup yields CDR1 LGHNA and CDR2 YSLEER. The CDR3 DNA reads TGCGCCAGCAGCCAAGGGGGAGGGGATTCACCCCTCCACTTT. Its protein is CASSQGGGDSPLHF.

The J gene is TRBJ2-1, the V gene TRBV5-1, with no clear D. The CDR3 extends over 13 amino acids. The V and J ends lost 4 bases and 3 bases respectively, with 8 bases between them. Germline V lookup: CDR1 SGHRS, CDR2 YFSETQ. The CDR3 reads CASSLDGYNEQFF. CDR3 DNA sequence: TGCGCCAGCAGCCTGGACGGCTACAATGAGCAGTTCTTC.

CDR3 DNA sequence: TGTGCCAGCACCCTAAACAGGGAAGACGAGCAGTTCTTC. Protein: CASTLNREDEQFF. The genes are TRBV7-2 and TRBJ2-1, with a tentative D call TRBD1 (6 bases). The germline V and J ends were trimmed by 7 bases and 10 bases, with 17 bases remaining between them. Germline V gene data show CDR1 as SGHTA and CDR2 as FQGNSA. The CDR3 is 13 amino acids. Drawing the rest from reference TRBV7-2 and TRBJ2-1, the complete variable domain is GAGVSQSPSNKVTEKGKDVELRCDPISGHTALYWYRQSLGQGLEFLIYFQGNSAPDKSGLPSDRFSAERTGGSVSTLTIQRTQQEDSAVYLCASTLNREDEQFFGPGTRLTVL.

V gene TRBV6-2 or TRBV6-3 combines with J gene TRBJ2-1; D ambiguous. V gave up 6 bases and J gave up 2 bases, with 8 bases separating them. Germline CDR1 reads MNHEY; CDR2 reads SVGEGT. CDR3 size: 13 residues. CDR3 bases: TGTGCCAGCAGCCGGCAGGCCTACAATGAGCAGTTCTTC. Translating gives CASSRQAYNEQFF.

The rearrangement uses TRBV5-4 and TRBJ2-1; D possibly corresponds to TRBD1 (6 bases). The CDR3 has 14 amino acids. Trimming left V 0 bases short and J 7 bases short, with 11 bases between. Per germline, CDR1 SGHNT and CDR2 YYREEE (reference sequence). CDR3 bases: TGTGCCAGCAGCTTGGTCACAGGGCTGAATGAGCAGTTCTTC. This codes for CASSLVTGLNEQFF. The whole variable domain, filled in from reference TRBV5-4 and TRBJ2-1, reads ETGVTQSPTHLIKTRGQQVTLRCSSQSGHNTVSWYQQALGQGPQFIFQYYREEENGRGNFPPRFSGLQFPNYSSELNVNALELDDSALYLCASSLVTGLNEQFFGPGTRLTVL.

The rearrangement links TRBV6-5 to TRBJ1-5; D gene uncertain. V lost 3 bases, J lost 7 bases, and 10 bases lay in between. In germline, CDR1 is MNHEY, CDR2 SVGAGI. The CDR3 sequence is 13 residues long. CDR3 region: CASSYRREQPQHF. Written as DNA, the CDR3 is TGTGCCAGCAGTTATCGGAGGGAACAGCCCCAGCATTTT.

The chain joins TRBV6-5 to TRBJ1-3, with D possibly matching TRBD1 (6 bases). The CDR3 sequence is 15 residues long. Germline V lookup: CDR1 MNHEY, CDR2 SVGAGI. V was trimmed by 2 bases and J by 2 bases, leaving 10 bases between them. The CDR3 DNA is TGTGCCAGCAGTTACCGCAGGGGAACTGGAAACACCATATATTTT. Amino acid sequence: CASSYRRGTGNTIYF.